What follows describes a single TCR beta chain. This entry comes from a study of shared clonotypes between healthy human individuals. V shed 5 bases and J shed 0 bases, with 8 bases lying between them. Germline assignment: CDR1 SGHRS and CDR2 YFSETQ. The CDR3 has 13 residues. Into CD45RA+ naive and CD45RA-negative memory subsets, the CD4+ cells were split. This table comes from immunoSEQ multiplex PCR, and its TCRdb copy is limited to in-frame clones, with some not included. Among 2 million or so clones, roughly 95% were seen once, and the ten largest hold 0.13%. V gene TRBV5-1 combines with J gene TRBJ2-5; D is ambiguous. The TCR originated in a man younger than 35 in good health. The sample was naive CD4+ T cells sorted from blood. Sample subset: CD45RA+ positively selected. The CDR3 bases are TGCGCCAGCAGAATAGGGTACCAAGAGACCCAGTACTTC. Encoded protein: CASRIGYQETQYF. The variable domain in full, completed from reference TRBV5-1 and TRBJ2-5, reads KAGVTQTPRYLIKTRGQQVTLSCSPISGHRSVSWYQQTPGQGLQFLFEYFSETQRNKGNFPGRFSGRQFSNSRSEMNVSTLELGDSALYLCASRIGYQETQYFGPGTRLLVL.